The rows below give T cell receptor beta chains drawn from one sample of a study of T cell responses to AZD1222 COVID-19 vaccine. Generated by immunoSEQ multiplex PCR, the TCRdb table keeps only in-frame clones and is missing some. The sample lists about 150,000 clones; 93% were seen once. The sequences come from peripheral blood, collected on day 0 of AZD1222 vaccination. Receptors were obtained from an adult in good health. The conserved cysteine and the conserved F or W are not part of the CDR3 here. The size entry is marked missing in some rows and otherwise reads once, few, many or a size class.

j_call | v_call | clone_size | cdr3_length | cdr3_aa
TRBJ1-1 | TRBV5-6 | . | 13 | ASSLAGAMNTEAF
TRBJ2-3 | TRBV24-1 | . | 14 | ATSARQGAGTDTQY
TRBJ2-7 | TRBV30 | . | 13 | AWTSPGRASYEQY
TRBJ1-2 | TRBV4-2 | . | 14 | ASSQVENRANYGYT
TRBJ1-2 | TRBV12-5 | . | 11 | ASGRGETYGYT
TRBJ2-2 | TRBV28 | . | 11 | ASSLDRLRELF
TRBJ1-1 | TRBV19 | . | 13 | ASETGGGWNTEAF
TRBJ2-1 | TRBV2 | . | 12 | ASRDLAGGNEQF
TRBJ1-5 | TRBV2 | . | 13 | ASSDPGQYHQPQH
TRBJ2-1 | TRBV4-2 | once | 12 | ASSQGTDPREQF
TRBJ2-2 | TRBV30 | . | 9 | AWSVSGELF
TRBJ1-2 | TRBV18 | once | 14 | ASSRESGQGAGGYT
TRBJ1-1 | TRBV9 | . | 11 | ASSVEERTEAF
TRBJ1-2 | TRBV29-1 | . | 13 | SVAYSQGTNYGYT
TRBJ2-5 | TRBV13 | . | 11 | ASSLRVGETQY
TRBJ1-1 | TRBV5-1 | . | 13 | ASSKTRGGSTEAF
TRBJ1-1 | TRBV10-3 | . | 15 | AISARGGGLEDTEAF
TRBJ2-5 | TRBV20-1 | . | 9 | SAQNQETQY
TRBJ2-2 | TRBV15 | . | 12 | ATSRSSETGELF
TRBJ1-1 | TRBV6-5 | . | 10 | ASSPSGVEAF
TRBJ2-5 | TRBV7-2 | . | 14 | ASSPLDRTVQETQY
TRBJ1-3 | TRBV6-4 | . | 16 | ASSDYRPFSAAGNTIY
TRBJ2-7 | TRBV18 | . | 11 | ASSFMRRDEQY
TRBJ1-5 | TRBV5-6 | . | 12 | ASSLGDFPQPQH
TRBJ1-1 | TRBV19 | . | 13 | ASSIAPGPSAEAF
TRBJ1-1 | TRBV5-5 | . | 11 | ASSLGSFTEAF
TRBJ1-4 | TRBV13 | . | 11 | ASSSAWGEKLF
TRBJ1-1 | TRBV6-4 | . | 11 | ASSLDLNTEAF
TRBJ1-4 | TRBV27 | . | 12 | ASSHKTGSGKLF
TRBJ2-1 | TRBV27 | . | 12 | ASSPSRGAGEQF
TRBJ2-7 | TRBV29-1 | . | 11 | SVEGKGSYEQY
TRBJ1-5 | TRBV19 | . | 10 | ASNSGNQPQH
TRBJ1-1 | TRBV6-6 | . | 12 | ASKVGQQNTEAF
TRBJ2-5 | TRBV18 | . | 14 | ASSTRPGTPQETQY